The rows below give T cell receptor beta chains drawn from one sample of a study of cytomegalovirus exposure and HLA in healthy donors. Produced via immunoSEQ multiplex PCR; TCRdb's table is partial and in-frame only. The sample holds approximately 120,000 clones, about 89% seen once. Sequenced sample: PBMCs. These TCRs come from a woman in her late teens or twenties in good health and CMV-seronegative. The CDR3 runs from the conserved cysteine through the conserved F or W. The order of the fields is CDR3 protein, CDR3 DNA, clone size, D gene, J gene, V gene. D genes are given only for firm matches. Clone size is not always given. Where it is, it says once, few, many or a class for expanded clones.

CDR3 protein: CASSQGTDGQPQHF
CDR3 DNA: TGCGCCAGCAGCCAAGGGACAGACGGCCAGCCCCAGCATTTT
clone size: NA
D gene: TRBD1
J gene: TRBJ1-5
V gene: TRBV5-1

CDR3 protein: CASSVALSSGRRDTQYF
CDR3 DNA: TGTGCCAGCAGCGTAGCCCTCTCTAGCGGGAGGAGGGATACGCAGTATTTT
clone size: NA
D gene: TRBD2
J gene: TRBJ2-3
V gene: TRBV9

CDR3 protein: CASSEQGATGYEQYF
CDR3 DNA: TGTGCCAGCAGCGAACAGGGGGCAACAGGCTACGAGCAGTACTTC
clone size: NA
D gene: TRBD1
J gene: TRBJ2-7
V gene: TRBV4-2

CDR3 protein: CASSEVFGETQYF
CDR3 DNA: TGTGCCAGCAGTGAAGTTTTCGGGGAGACCCAGTACTTC
clone size: NA
D gene: NA
J gene: TRBJ2-5
V gene: TRBV2

CDR3 protein: CSVGGQGPADTQYF
CDR3 DNA: TGCAGCGTGGGTGGACAGGGGCCCGCAGATACGCAGTATTTT
clone size: NA
D gene: TRBD1
J gene: TRBJ2-3
V gene: TRBV29-1

CDR3 protein: CASTPGLAVSEQYF
CDR3 DNA: TGTGCCAGCACCCCGGGACTAGCTGTATCCGAGCAGTACTTC
clone size: NA
D gene: TRBD2
J gene: TRBJ2-7
V gene: TRBV5-5

CDR3 protein: CASSPSMVTSGQHF
CDR3 DNA: TGCGCCAGCAGCCCTTCCATGGTTACCTCGGGCCAGCATTTT
clone size: NA
D gene: NA
J gene: TRBJ1-5
V gene: TRBV4-1

CDR3 protein: CASITAPQETQYF
CDR3 DNA: TGTGCCAGCATAACAGCACCCCAAGAGACCCAGTACTTC
clone size: NA
D gene: NA
J gene: TRBJ2-5
V gene: TRBV2

CDR3 protein: CAGSGQTSGSSRSYEQYF
CDR3 DNA: TGTGCCGGCTCGGGGCAGACAAGCGGGAGTTCACGGTCCTACGAGCAGTACTTC
clone size: NA
D gene: TRBD2
J gene: TRBJ2-7
V gene: TRBV6-9

CDR3 protein: CASTLGTLSGNTIYF
CDR3 DNA: TGTGCCAGTACCCTTGGCACCCTCTCTGGAAACACCATATATTTT
clone size: NA
D gene: NA
J gene: TRBJ1-3
V gene: TRBV19

CDR3 protein: CASSASGRPRPQFF
CDR3 DNA: TGTGCCAGTAGTGCGAGCGGGAGGCCCAGGCCCCAGTTCTTC
clone size: NA
D gene: TRBD2
J gene: TRBJ2-1
V gene: TRBV19

CDR3 protein: CASSFASRGVVDTQYF
CDR3 DNA: TGCGCCAGCAGCTTCGCATCCAGGGGGGTCGTAGATACGCAGTATTTT
clone size: few
D gene: NA
J gene: TRBJ2-3
V gene: TRBV5-1

CDR3 protein: CASSLGGSGRDEQFF
CDR3 DNA: TGTGCCAGCAGCTTAGGTGGTAGCGGGAGGGATGAGCAGTTCTTC
clone size: NA
D gene: TRBD2
J gene: TRBJ2-1
V gene: TRBV7-9

CDR3 protein: CASSLFVSTDTQYF
CDR3 DNA: TGTGCCAGCAGTTTATTCGTAAGCACAGATACGCAGTATTTT
clone size: NA
D gene: NA
J gene: TRBJ2-3
V gene: TRBV27

CDR3 protein: CASRIAGGEYEQYF
CDR3 DNA: TGTGCCAGCAGAATAGCAGGAGGGGAATACGAGCAGTACTTC
clone size: NA
D gene: NA
J gene: TRBJ2-7
V gene: TRBV11-2

CDR3 protein: CASSSKTSGERPDTQYF
CDR3 DNA: TGTGCCAGCAGCAGCAAGACTAGCGGGGAGAGGCCAGATACGCAGTATTTT
clone size: NA
D gene: TRBD2
J gene: TRBJ2-3
V gene: TRBV13

CDR3 protein: CASSLEGRAGIYGYTF
CDR3 DNA: TGTGCCAGCAGCTTAGAAGGCAGGGCTGGTATCTATGGCTACACCTTC
clone size: NA
D gene: NA
J gene: TRBJ1-2
V gene: TRBV11-2

CDR3 protein: CASSQLTGGDMNTEAFF
CDR3 DNA: TGCGCCAGCAGCCAACTAACAGGGGGCGACATGAACACTGAAGCTTTCTTT
clone size: NA
D gene: TRBD1
J gene: TRBJ1-1
V gene: TRBV4-1

CDR3 protein: CATGGGGAYQEQYF
CDR3 DNA: TGTGCCACCGGAGGCGGGGGCGCATATCAGGAGCAGTACTTC
clone size: NA
D gene: NA
J gene: TRBJ2-7
V gene: TRBV19

CDR3 protein: CASSAGQGARVTEAFF
CDR3 DNA: TGTGCCAGCAGTGCTGGACAGGGGGCGCGGGTTACTGAAGCTTTCTTT
clone size: NA
D gene: TRBD1
J gene: TRBJ1-1
V gene: TRBV25-1

CDR3 protein: CASSSRTSGRTDTQYF
CDR3 DNA: TGTGCCAGCAGTTCCCGGACTAGCGGACGCACAGATACGCAGTATTTT
clone size: NA
D gene: TRBD2
J gene: TRBJ2-3
V gene: TRBV28

CDR3 protein: CASSWDRPYF
CDR3 DNA: TGTGCCAGCAGTTGGGACAGGCCGTACTTC
clone size: few
D gene: TRBD1
J gene: TRBJ2-7
V gene: TRBV28

CDR3 protein: CASSTDRDYYEQYF
CDR3 DNA: TGTGCCAGTAGTACCGACAGGGATTACTACGAGCAGTACTTC
clone size: NA
D gene: TRBD1
J gene: TRBJ2-7
V gene: TRBV19

CDR3 protein: CAILRGDYGYTF
CDR3 DNA: TGTGCCATTCTCAGGGGGGACTATGGCTACACCTTC
clone size: once
D gene: TRBD1
J gene: TRBJ1-2
V gene: TRBV10-3

CDR3 protein: CSALNTGELFF
CDR3 DNA: TGCAGTGCTCTGAACACCGGGGAGCTGTTTTTT
clone size: NA
D gene: NA
J gene: TRBJ2-2
V gene: TRBV20-1

CDR3 protein: CASSSSGTYNEQFF
CDR3 DNA: TGTGCCAGCAGCTCCAGCGGGACCTACAATGAGCAGTTCTTC
clone size: NA
D gene: TRBD2
J gene: TRBJ2-1
V gene: TRBV7-2

CDR3 protein: CASSFLGPF
CDR3 DNA: TGTGCCAGCAGCTTCTTGGGCCCCTTC
clone size: NA
D gene: NA
J gene: TRBJ1-2
V gene: TRBV11-2